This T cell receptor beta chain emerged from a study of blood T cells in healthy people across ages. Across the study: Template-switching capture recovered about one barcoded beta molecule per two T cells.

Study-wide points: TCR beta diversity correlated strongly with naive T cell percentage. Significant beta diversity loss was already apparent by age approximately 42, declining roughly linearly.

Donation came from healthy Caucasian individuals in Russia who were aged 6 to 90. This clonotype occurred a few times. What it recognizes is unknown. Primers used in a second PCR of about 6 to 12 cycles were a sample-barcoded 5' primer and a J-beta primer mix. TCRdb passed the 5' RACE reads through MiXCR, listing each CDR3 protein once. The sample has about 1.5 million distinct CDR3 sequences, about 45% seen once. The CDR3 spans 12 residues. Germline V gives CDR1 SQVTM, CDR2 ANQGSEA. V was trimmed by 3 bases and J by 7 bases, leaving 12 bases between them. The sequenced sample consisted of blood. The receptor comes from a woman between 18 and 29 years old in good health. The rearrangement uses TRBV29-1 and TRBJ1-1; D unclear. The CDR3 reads CSVDWLSLEAFF. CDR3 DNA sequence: TGCAGCGTTGATTGGCTAAGTCTTGAAGCTTTCTTT.